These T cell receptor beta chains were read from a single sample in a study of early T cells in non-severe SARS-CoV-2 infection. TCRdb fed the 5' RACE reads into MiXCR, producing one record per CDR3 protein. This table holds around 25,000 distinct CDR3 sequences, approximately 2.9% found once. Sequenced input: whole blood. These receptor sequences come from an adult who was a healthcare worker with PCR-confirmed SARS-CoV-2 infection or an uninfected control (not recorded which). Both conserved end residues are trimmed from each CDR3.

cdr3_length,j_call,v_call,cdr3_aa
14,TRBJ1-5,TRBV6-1,ASTGTGGRGNQPQH
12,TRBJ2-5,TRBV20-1,SARDQDSRRTQY
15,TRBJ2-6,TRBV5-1,ASSFTQGFSGANVLT
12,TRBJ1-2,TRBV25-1,ASSLLGGNYGYT
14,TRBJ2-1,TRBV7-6,ASSPTGGQLGGEQF
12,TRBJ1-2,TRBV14,ASSPGTALASYT
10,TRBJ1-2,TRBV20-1,SALDGDHGYT
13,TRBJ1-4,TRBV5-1,ASSLSPATNEKLF
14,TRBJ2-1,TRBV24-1,ATSDDDPRSYNEQF
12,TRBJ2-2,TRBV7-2,ASSSKRVTGELF
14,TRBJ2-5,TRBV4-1,ASSRRVSRGQETQY
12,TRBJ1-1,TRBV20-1,SARQSTGSTEAF
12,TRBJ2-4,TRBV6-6,ASSQGGTKNIQY
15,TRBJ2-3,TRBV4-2,ASSQGVWRGGPDTQY
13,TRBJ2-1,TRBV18,ASSPPGQGFHEQF
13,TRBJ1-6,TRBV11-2,ASRTNRGADSPLH
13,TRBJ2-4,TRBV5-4,ASSGGSLAKNIQY
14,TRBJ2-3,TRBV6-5,ASSYQGIRGTDTQY
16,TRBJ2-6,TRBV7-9,ASSPRQGVLSGANVLT
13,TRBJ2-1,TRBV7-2,ASSFGGRSYNEQF
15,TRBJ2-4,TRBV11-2,ASSRSIGAVAKNIQY
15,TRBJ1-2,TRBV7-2,ASSLEAGGLINYGYT
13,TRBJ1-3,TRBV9,ASSVVGGVGNTIY
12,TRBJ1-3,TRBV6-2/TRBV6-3,ASSYGSSGNTIY
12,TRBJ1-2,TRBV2,ASSEEGRVYGYT
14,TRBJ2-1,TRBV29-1,SVEDPASGEHNEQF
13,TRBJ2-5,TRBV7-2,ASRYGTHPQETQY
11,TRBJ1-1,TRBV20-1,SAIRDMNTEAF
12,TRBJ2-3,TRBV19,ATKTDRVADTQY
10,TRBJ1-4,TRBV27,ASSNIMEKLF
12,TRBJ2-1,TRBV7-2,ASSLGLAVREQF
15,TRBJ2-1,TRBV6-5,ASSYSRRRGYYNEQF
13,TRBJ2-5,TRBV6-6,ASSYSKGPQETQY
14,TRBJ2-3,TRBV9,ASSVGGGGAIDTQY
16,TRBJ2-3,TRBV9,ASSPSPRGGFPTDTQY
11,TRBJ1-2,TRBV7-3,ASSLSSGRGYT
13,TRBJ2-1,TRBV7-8,ASSLVLAGGNEQF
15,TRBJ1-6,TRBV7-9,ASSLNRRRSYNSPLH
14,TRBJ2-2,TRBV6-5,ASSPRSYPNTGELF
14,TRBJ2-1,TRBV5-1,ASSLVAGGSYNEQF
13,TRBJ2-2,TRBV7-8,ASSWRDFSTGELF
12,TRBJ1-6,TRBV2,ASSDGVLHSPLH
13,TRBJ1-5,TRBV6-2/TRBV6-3,ASSPPTGHPQPQH
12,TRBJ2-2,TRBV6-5,ASSYSSGSGELF
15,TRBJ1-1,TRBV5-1,ASSLTPRTHMNTEAF